Below, 12 T cell receptor beta chains from the same sample are listed, as sequenced in a study of shared clonotypes between healthy human individuals. Sequencing used immunoSEQ multiplex PCR; TCRdb keeps in-frame clones, though not all of them. The sample records a few million clones, just under 95% being singletons. Sequencing was done on a sample of naive CD4+ T cells from PBMCs. Subset noted: CD45RA+ positively selected. These receptors were taken from a young man in good health. Some clones in this sample may be carry-over from other donors' samples.

The gene calls are TRBV28 and TRBJ2-1; D unresolved. This CDR3 has 13 residues. Per germline, CDR1 MDHEN and CDR2 SYDVKM. The V gene lost 4 bases and the J gene lost 5 bases, with 9 bases spanning the gap. The CDR3 sequence is CASSSRLDNEQFF. Here the CDR3 DNA reads TGTGCCAGCAGTTCTCGACTCGACAATGAGCAGTTCTTC.

Comments on this clone: The sample contains more than one DNA sequence encoding this CDR3. The gene calls are TRBV5-1 and TRBJ2-1; 7 bases fit TRBD2. Losses at the gene ends were 0 bases for V and 4 bases for J; bases not matched to a gene: 4. The CDR3 loop spans 15 amino acids. The germline V gene has CDR1 SGHRS and CDR2 YFSETQ. For the CDR3, the DNA is TGCGCCAGCAGCTTGGAGGGAGGGGTTTACAATGAGCAGTTCTTC. Protein: CASSLEGGVYNEQFF.

The chain has TRBV4-1 and TRBJ2-2; 8 bases are a match to TRBD2. CDR1 and CDR2 from the germline V gene are MGHRA and YSYEKL. With 1 base clipped from V and 0 bases from J, the junction kept 4 bases outside the gene matches. The CDR3 is made up of 17 amino acids. CDR3 residues: CASSQAAGAANTGELFF. DNA for the CDR3: TGCGCCAGCAGCCAAGCAGCGGGAGCCGCGAACACCGGGGAGCTGTTTTTT.

The chain joins TRBV28 to TRBJ2-1, with a weak D call TRBD2 (6 bases). Germline values: CDR1 MDHEN, CDR2 SYDVKM. There are 14 residues in the CDR3. The V end lost 7 bases, the J end lost 0 bases, and 10 bases lay between the germline ends. CDR3 DNA sequence: TGTGCCAGCATTGGGGGGAGCTCCTACAATGAGCAGTTCTTC. Translating gives CASIGGSSYNEQFF.

The V and J genes are TRBV6-4 and TRBJ2-1; no definite D call. V was pared by 4 bases and J by 4 bases, with 8 bases between. Germline CDR1 MRHNA, CDR2 SNTAGT. The CDR3 runs to 13 residues. The CDR3 reads CASSVSPYNEQFF. Here the CDR3 DNA reads TGTGCCAGCAGTGTATCCCCTTACAATGAGCAGTTCTTC.

The V gene is TRBV28, the J gene TRBJ2-7; D is possibly TRBD2 (6 bases). The CDR3 runs to 14 residues. Trimming shortened V by 4 bases and J by 4 bases, and 14 bases separated the two germline ends. In germline, CDR1 is MDHEN, CDR2 SYDVKM. The CDR3 bases are TGTGCCAGCAGTTCGCCGGGACTTAAGTACGAGCAGTACTTC. It codes for CASSSPGLKYEQYF.

The chain uses TRBV5-1 and TRBJ2-1, with 8 bases fitting TRBD2. CDR3 length: 15 residues. After removal of 0 bases from V and 10 bases from J, the junction contained 9 bases not matched to a gene. Germline CDR1 is SGHRS and CDR2 is YFSETQ. The DNA for the CDR3 is TGCGCCAGCAGCTTGGGGACTAGCCCCAACGGGGAGCAGTTCTTC. Translating it yields CASSLGTSPNGEQFF.

The chain joins TRBV29-1 to TRBJ2-1; 11 bases fit TRBD2. V gave up 5 bases and J gave up 9 bases; unmatched junction bases: 3. Germline V gives CDR1 SQVTM, CDR2 ANQGSEA. There are 12 residues in the CDR3. Here the CDR3 DNA reads TGCAGCGTTACTAGCGGGAGTGCTGAGCAGTTCTTC. Its protein is CSVTSGSAEQFF.

CDR3 in DNA: TGTGCCAGCAACCTCCGGACAGGGGGATTCGTGGTGCAGTATTTT. The encoded protein is CASNLRTGGFVVQYF. The rearrangement uses TRBV28 and TRBJ2-3; 10 positions agree with TRBD1. Looked up from germline, CDR1 is MDHEN and CDR2 is SYDVKM. The V gene end was trimmed by 7 bases and the J gene end by 11 bases; junction bases not matched to a gene: 15. The CDR3 runs 15 residues.

This clone was observed a single time. V gene TRBV7-6 combines with J gene TRBJ1-4, with D unresolved. The V end was cut by 1 base, the J end by 5 bases, with 5 bases between. The CDR3 contains 13 residues. Germline lookup yields CDR1 SGHVS and CDR2 FNYEAQ. CDR3 DNA sequence: TGTGCCAGCAGCTTAGGACCAAATGAAAAACTGTTTTTT. Residues: CASSLGPNEKLFF. Variable domain in full (rest from reference TRBV7-6 and TRBJ1-4): GAGVSQSPRYKVTKRGQDVALRCDPISGHVSLYWYRQALGQGPEFLTYFNYEAQQDKSGLPNDRFSAERPEGSISTLTIQRTEQRDSAMYRCASSLGPNEKLFFGSGTQLSVL.

This chain joins TRBV28 and TRBJ1-5; 8 bases line up with TRBD1. The CDR3 loop spans 18 amino acids. The V gene end was trimmed by 3 bases and the J gene end by 0 bases; junction bases not matched to a gene: 10. Germline lookup yields CDR1 MDHEN and CDR2 SYDVKM. The CDR3, as DNA: TGTGCCAGCAGTTTCCAACGGCAGGGGGCGCTTAGCAATCAGCCCCAGCATTTT. Its protein is CASSFQRQGALSNQPQHF. Full variable domain (rest looked up from reference TRBV28 and TRBJ1-5): DVKVTQSSRYLVKRTGEKVFLECVQDMDHENMFWYRQDPGLGLRLIYFSYDVKMKEKGDIPEGYSVSREKKERFSLILESASTNQTSMYLCASSFQRQGALSNQPQHFGDGTRLSIL.

This chain uses TRBV6-1 with TRBJ2-6; D is uncertain. Germline V gene lookup returns CDR1 MNHNS and CDR2 SASEGT. V was shortened by 2 bases and J by 0 bases, with 17 bases between the two germline ends. CDR3 length: 19 residues. The CDR3 DNA is TGTGCCAGCAGTGAACTAAGGCCGACCTGGGACTCTGGGGCCAACGTCCTGACTTTC. Its translation is CASSELRPTWDSGANVLTF.